These 9 T cell receptor beta chains were sequenced from one sample in a study of long-term antiretroviral therapy in people with HIV. Investigators performed immunoSEQ version v3.0 at survey level. Assay: immunoSEQ multiplex PCR; the TCRdb copy retains only in-frame clones and omits some. The data show roughly 20,000 clones, less than 80% seen once. The sample was unsorted PBMCs, taken 4.1 years after starting antiretroviral therapy. All receptors derive from a middle-aged woman with HIV.

V usage is TRBV5-1 and J usage is TRBJ2-1; 10 positions match TRBD1. With V trimmed by 5 bases and J by 4 bases, 15 bases remained unmatched. The CDR3 loop spans 18 amino acids. The germline CDR1 and CDR2 sequences are SGHRS and YFSETQ. The CDR3 reads CASRMTGGFGMGYNEQFF. For the CDR3, the DNA is TGCGCCAGCAGGATGACAGGGGGCTTTGGTATGGGGTACAATGAGCAGTTCTTC.

On this clone: Other DNA sequences from this sample encode an identical CDR3 as well. This chain links TRBV6-5 with TRBJ2-7, with unresolved D. CDR3 length equals 11 residues. The ends were cut back, 2 bases at V and 4 bases at J, with 3 bases in the middle. The germline V gene encodes CDR1 MNHEY and CDR2 SVGAGI. The CDR3 sequence is CASSYDYEQYF. The CDR3 nucleotides are TGTGCCAGCAGTTACGATTACGAGCAGTACTTC.

This rearrangement joins TRBV9 to TRBJ1-2; 8 bases fit TRBD1. Trimming took 3 bases from V and 3 from J; bases not matched to a gene: 1. This CDR3 comprises 13 residues. Germline values: CDR1 SGDLS, CDR2 YYNGEE. The CDR3 spells CASSEGQDYGYTF. The CDR3 DNA sequence: TGTGCCAGCAGCGAGGGACAGGACTATGGCTACACCTTC. Looking up the rest from reference TRBV9 and TRBJ1-2 gives the full variable domain: DSGVTQTPKHLITATGQRVTLRCSPRSGDLSVYWYQQSLDQGLQFLIQYYNGEERAKGNILERFSAQQFPDLHSELNLSSLELGDSALYFCASSEGQDYGYTFGSGTRLTVV.

The chain uses TRBV18 and TRBJ1-5; D not certain. From germline, CDR1 is KGHSH and CDR2 LQKENI. Trimming left V 0 bases short and J 3 bases short, with 9 bases between. The length of the CDR3 is 15 residues. Here the CDR3 reads CASSPPNSDNQPQHF. The CDR3 nucleotides read TGTGCCAGCTCACCACCAAACAGTGACAATCAGCCCCAGCATTTT.

The V call is TRBV11-3, the J call TRBJ1-1; D not certain. Germline V gene lookup returns CDR1 SGHNT and CDR2 YENEEA. The V and J ends lost 3 bases and 1 base respectively, with 9 bases between them. This CDR3 comprises 14 residues. CDR3 residues: CASSFGSTNTEAFF. CDR3 nucleotides: TGTGCCAGCAGCTTCGGGTCAACGAACACTGAAGCTTTCTTT.

In this sample, this clone turned up once. The chain combines TRBV7-8 with TRBJ1-1; D remains ambiguous. The V end was cut by 2 bases, the J end by 0 bases, with 4 bases between. The CDR3 extends over 13 amino acids. Looked up from germline, CDR1 is SGHVS and CDR2 is FQNEAQ. The CDR3 nucleotides read TGTGCCAGCAGCTTATCGGTGAACACTGAAGCTTTCTTT. Translation: CASSLSVNTEAFF. The whole variable domain, filled in from reference TRBV7-8 and TRBJ1-1, reads GAGVSQSPRYKVAKRGQDVALRCDPISGHVSLFWYQQALGQGPEFLTYFQNEAQLDKSGLPSDRFFAERPEGSVSTLKIQRTQQEDSAVYLCASSLSVNTEAFFGQGTRLTVV.

This clone came up a few times. The chain couples TRBV27 to TRBJ1-1; D is ambiguous. The ends were cut back, 4 bases at V and 7 bases at J, with 16 bases in the middle. The CDR3 has 14 amino acids. The V gene's germline CDR1 is MNHEY and CDR2 SMNVEV (reference sequence). The CDR3 protein is CASSYLGSVDEAFF. CDR3 DNA: TGTGCCAGCAGTTACCTAGGGAGCGTGGATGAAGCTTTCTTT.

The chain joins TRBV30 to TRBJ1-4, with TRBD1 as a possible D gene (5 bases). This CDR3 is built from 16 residues. Germline CDR1 is GTSNPN and CDR2 is SVGIG (reference sequence). Trimming shortened V by 0 bases and J by 8 bases, and 19 bases separated the two germline ends. Here the CDR3 reads CAWSVLAGRGEEKLFF. The CDR3 coding sequence is TGTGCCTGGAGTGTACTGGCGGGTAGAGGGGAGGAAAAACTGTTTTTT.

J is TRBJ1-2 and V is TRBV19, with TRBD1 matching 7 bases. The ends lost 6 bases at V and 4 bases at J; junction bases unmatched: 5. From germline, CDR1 is LNHDA and CDR2 SQIVND (reference sequence). CDR3 length: 13 amino acids. The CDR3 DNA sequence: TGTGCCAGTAGAAAACAGGGGTTCTATGGCTACACCTTC. Translation gives CASRKQGFYGYTF.